A single sample is the source of the 32 T cell receptor beta chains below, sequenced in a study of cytomegalovirus exposure and HLA in healthy donors. PCR involved 60 Vbeta and 13 Jbeta primers. The method was immunoSEQ multiplex PCR; TCRdb's version includes in-frame clones alone and lacks a portion of them. The sample holds 120,000 or so clones, 70% to 80% seen once. The sequenced sample was PBMCs. All receptors derive from a young man in good health and CMV-seronegative.

V and J are TRBV5-4 and TRBJ2-1; 9 nucleotides line up with TRBD1. The ends lost 4 bases at V and 4 bases at J; junction bases unmatched: 15. The CDR3 sequence is 18 residues long. Germline CDR1 SGHNT, CDR2 YYREEE (reference sequence). CDR3 nucleotide sequence: TGTGCCAGCAGCCGTTCAAGACAGGGGGGCCTTGGATACAATGAGCAGTTCTTC. It is translated as CASSRSRQGGLGYNEQFF. The full variable domain, completed using reference TRBV5-4 and TRBJ2-1, is ETGVTQSPTHLIKTRGQQVTLRCSSQSGHNTVSWYQQALGQGPQFIFQYYREEENGRGNFPPRFSGLQFPNYSSELNVNALELDDSALYLCASSRSRQGGLGYNEQFFGPGTRLTVL.

This clone appeared a single time. J is TRBJ2-3 and V is TRBV27; the D gene is possibly TRBD1 (6 bases). Per germline, CDR1 MNHEY and CDR2 SMNVEV (reference sequence). V gave up 0 bases and J gave up 7 bases, with 14 bases separating them. This CDR3 comprises 15 residues. For the CDR3, the DNA is TGTGCCAGCAGTTTATCCGGGACACAGCCCTATACGCAGTATTTT. It specifies CASSLSGTQPYTQYF.

CDR3 sequence reads: CASSLRGGGYTF. CDR3 coding DNA: TGTGCCAGCAGCTTACGGGGAGGCGGCTACACCTTC. This chain joins TRBV7-8 and TRBJ1-2, with unresolved D. CDR1 is SGHVS, CDR2 FQNEAQ, per germline. Trimming shortened V by 2 bases and J by 8 bases, and 9 bases separated the two germline ends. There are 12 residues in the CDR3. The full variable domain, completed using reference TRBV7-8 and TRBJ1-2, is GAGVSQSPRYKVAKRGQDVALRCDPISGHVSLFWYQQALGQGPEFLTYFQNEAQLDKSGLPSDRFFAERPEGSVSTLKIQRTQQEDSAVYLCASSLRGGGYTFGSGTRLTVV.

This chain joins TRBV19 and TRBJ2-5; TRBD2 aligns across 12 bases. The germline V gene has CDR1 LNHDA and CDR2 SQIVND (reference sequence). The CDR3 is 14 residues long. The V and J ends lost 3 bases and 7 bases, in that order; junction bases with no gene match: 3. The CDR3 region is CASSMTSGSPTQYF. The DNA of the CDR3 is TGTGCCAGTAGTATGACTAGCGGGAGCCCGACCCAGTACTTC.

This clone is a singleton in its sample. The chain recombines TRBV19 with TRBJ1-5, with 11 bases matching TRBD1. The CDR3 consists of 15 residues. The V segment lost 10 bases and the J segment 4 bases; nucleotides outside the gene matches: 9. CDR1 and CDR2 (germline): LNHDA, SQIVND (reference sequence). The CDR3 is CATTLGQGGNQPQHF. Written as DNA, the CDR3 is TGTGCCACCACCCTGGGACAGGGGGGGAATCAGCCCCAGCATTTT. Supplemented by reference TRBV19 and TRBJ1-5, the full variable domain reads DGGITQSPKYLFRKEGQNVTLSCEQNLNHDAMYWYRQDPGQGLRLIYYSQIVNDFQKGDIAEGYSVSREKKESFPLTVTSAQKNPTAFYLCATTLGQGGNQPQHFGDGTRLSIL.

This chain joins TRBV27 and TRBJ2-2; tentatively, D is TRBD2 (6 bases). V shed 2 bases and J shed 4 bases, with 11 bases lying between them. The CDR3 runs to 15 residues. From germline, CDR1 is MNHEY and CDR2 SMNVEV (reference sequence). CDR3 loop: CASSLRRGTTGELFF. Here the CDR3 DNA reads TGTGCCAGCAGTTTACGGCGGGGAACCACCGGGGAGCTGTTTTTT.

The chain has TRBV5-1 and TRBJ2-7, with 7 bases lining up with TRBD1. V was pared by 0 bases and J by 0 bases, with 3 bases of the junction left unmatched. Germline CDR1 reads SGHRS; CDR2 reads YFSETQ. This CDR3 is 15 amino acids long. The CDR3 coding sequence is TGCGCCAGCAGCTTGGCCGGGACAGCCTCCTACGAGCAGTACTTC. Amino acids: CASSLAGTASYEQYF.

The rearrangement uses TRBV10-3 and TRBJ1-2; 8 bases line up with TRBD1. The CDR3 length is 13 residues. V lost 7 bases, J lost 8 bases, and 9 bases stayed unmatched. Germline-derived CDR1 and CDR2 are ENHRY and SYGVKD. The CDR3 loop is CAINPDRGLGYTF. Here the CDR3 DNA reads TGTGCCATCAACCCAGACAGGGGTTTGGGCTACACCTTC.

The rearrangement uses TRBV25-1 and TRBJ1-1; D possibly corresponds to TRBD1 (5 bases). The germline V gene encodes CDR1 MGHDK and CDR2 SYGVNS. This CDR3 has 13 residues. V gave up 4 bases and J gave up 6 bases, with 12 bases separating them. For the CDR3, the DNA is TGTGCCAGCAGTGCCCTGGGGCAGTCTGAAGCTTTCTTT. Translation gives CASSALGQSEAFF.

This clone has a single count. CDR3 nucleotides: TGTGCCAGCACAGTTTATCAGGGCTATGGCTACACCTTC. Its translation is CASTVYQGYGYTF. V gene TRBV28 combines with J gene TRBJ1-2, with a weak D call TRBD1 (5 bases). This CDR3 is 13 amino acids long. CDR1 MDHEN and CDR2 SYDVKM come from the germline V gene. Trimming removed 7 bases at V and 4 bases at J, with 13 bases between.

The rearrangement links TRBV18 to TRBJ2-5; no clear D gene. V lost 3 bases, J lost 1 base, and 6 bases lay in between. The CDR3 length is 13 residues. Germline V gene lookup returns CDR1 KGHSH and CDR2 LQKENI. The CDR3 reads CASSPRSQETQYF. The CDR3 DNA is TGTGCCAGCTCACCCCGCAGCCAAGAGACCCAGTACTTC.

This clone was detected a few times. The chain is built from TRBV28 and TRBJ2-5; no reliable D call. The CDR3 length is 14 residues. V was trimmed by 5 bases and J by 2 bases, leaving 12 bases between them. CDR1 and CDR2 (germline): MDHEN, SYDVKM. The CDR3 region is CASSPPIRQETQYF. The DNA for the CDR3 is TGTGCCAGCAGTCCCCCTATACGGCAAGAGACCCAGTACTTC. Using reference TRBV28 and TRBJ2-5 for the parts outside the CDR3, the full variable domain is DVKVTQSSRYLVKRTGEKVFLECVQDMDHENMFWYRQDPGLGLRLIYFSYDVKMKEKGDIPEGYSVSREKKERFSLILESASTNQTSMYLCASSPPIRQETQYFGPGTRLLVL.

Here the CDR3 DNA reads TGTGCCAGCAGTGGGCTGTATGGCTACACCTTC. It codes for CASSGLYGYTF. V gene TRBV6-6 combines with J gene TRBJ1-2; D gene ambiguous. The CDR3 has 11 amino acids. Germline V gene sequence: CDR1 MNHNY, CDR2 SVGAGI (reference sequence). V lost 5 bases and J 5 bases, leaving 6 bases between the germline ends.

This clone was counted between two and nine times. The chain combines TRBV2 with TRBJ2-7; 9 bases match TRBD2. Germline V gene data show CDR1 as SNHLY and CDR2 as FYNNEI. The V gene end was trimmed by 1 base and the J gene end by 0 bases; junction bases not matched to a gene: 4. The CDR3 has 16 residues. The CDR3 nucleotides are TGTGCCAGCAGTGAAGAGCGTAGCGGGAGCTCCTACGAGCAGTACTTC. It encodes CASSEERSGSSYEQYF.

The CDR3 region is CASSNSIPGSGNTIYF. The DNA of the CDR3 is TGTGCCAGCAGTAACTCAATTCCGGGTTCTGGAAACACCATATATTTT. The chain links TRBV11-2 to TRBJ1-3; D remains ambiguous. This CDR3 spans 16 amino acids. V was trimmed by 6 bases and J by 1 base, leaving 16 bases between them. Per the germline V gene, CDR1 is SGHAT and CDR2 is FQNNGV. The full variable domain, in which reference TRBV11-2 and TRBJ1-3 provide the parts outside the CDR3, is EAGVAQSPRYKIIEKRQSVAFWCNPISGHATLYWYQQILGQGPKLLIQFQNNGVVDDSQLPKDRFSAERLKGVDSTLKIQPAKLEDSAVYLCASSNSIPGSGNTIYFGEGSWLTVV.

The chain couples TRBV7-9 to TRBJ1-2; D gene unclear. From germline, CDR1 is SEHNR and CDR2 FQNEAQ (reference sequence). This CDR3 spans 14 amino acids. Trimming stripped 3 bases from V and 6 bases from J, with 14 bases between. CDR3: CASSFGVAANGYTF. The CDR3 DNA follows: TGTGCCAGCAGCTTCGGTGTGGCAGCGAATGGCTACACCTTC. Full variable domain (remainder filled in from reference TRBV7-9 and TRBJ1-2): DTGVSQNPRHKITKRGQNVTFRCDPISEHNRLYWYRQTLGQGPEFLTYFQNEAQLEKSRLLSDRFSAERPKGSFSTLEIQRTEQGDSAMYLCASSFGVAANGYTFGSGTRLTVV.

This clone was picked up one time. Relative to the germline gene, one junction end is altered; a read error may explain this. The gene calls are TRBV29-1 and TRBJ1-2; no definite D call. CDR1 SQVTM and CDR2 ANQGSEA come from the germline V gene. The CDR3 is 9 residues long. The CDR3 reads CSVVEAFAF. The CDR3 nucleotides read TGCAGCGTTGTTGAGGCTTTTGCCTTC.

This chain connects TRBV20-1 to TRBJ2-4; D remains ambiguous. This CDR3 is 11 amino acids long. Germline V gene lookup returns CDR1 DFQATT and CDR2 SNEGSKA (reference sequence). V lost 5 bases and J lost 5, with 7 bases in between. The CDR3 DNA follows: TGCAGTGCTCCCCTCCAAAACATTCAGTACTTC. Its protein product is CSAPLQNIQYF.

The chain employs TRBV5-1 and TRBJ1-1; no clear D. The CDR3 contains 12 residues. V was shortened by 0 bases and J by 10 bases, with 10 bases between the two germline ends. The germline V gene encodes CDR1 SGHRS and CDR2 YFSETQ. CDR3 bases: TGCGCCAGCAGCTTGGCGGGAGGTATAGCTTTCTTT. Encoded protein: CASSLAGGIAFF.

V and J are TRBV7-9 and TRBJ2-1; TRBD2 matches at 7 bases. Germline V gene sequence: CDR1 SEHNR, CDR2 FQNEAQ (reference sequence). The CDR3 runs to 15 residues. The J segment lost 6 bases and the V segment lost 4 bases, leaving 9 bases of the junction unmatched. In DNA form, the CDR3 reads TGTGCCAGCAGCTACGGGACTACTCCTGGCAATGAGCAGTTCTTC. Its protein product is CASSYGTTPGNEQFF.

Here the CDR3 reads CASSEADFTDTQYF. DNA for the CDR3: TGCGCCAGCAGTGAGGCGGATTTCACAGATACGCAGTATTTT. This chain connects TRBV10-1 to TRBJ2-3; D is unresolved. The germline V gene encodes CDR1 WNHNN and CDR2 SYGVQD (reference sequence). This CDR3 has 14 residues. V lost 2 bases and J 2 bases, leaving 8 bases between the germline ends.

This chain links TRBV5-4 with TRBJ2-7, with D maybe TRBD1 (5 bases). Germline assignment: CDR1 SGHNT and CDR2 YYREEE (reference sequence). The CDR3 sequence is 15 residues long. Trimming left V 3 bases short and J 3 bases short, with 16 bases between. In nucleotides, the CDR3 is TGTGCCAGCAGCTCCCGAGACAGAATACTCTACGAGCAGTACTTC. Encoded protein: CASSSRDRILYEQYF.

V is TRBV29-1 and J is TRBJ2-7, with TRBD1 matching over 12 bases. Trimming took 7 bases from V and 2 from J; bases not matched to a gene: 3. The CDR3 sequence is 13 residues long. In germline, CDR1 is SQVTM, CDR2 ANQGSEA. CDR3 region: CSARDRGPYEQYF. The CDR3 nucleotides are TGCAGCGCCCGGGACAGGGGGCCCTACGAGCAGTACTTC.

This clone was observed a handful of times. The CDR3: CATAGLAGTGANVLTF. The DNA of the CDR3 is TGTGCCACCGCGGGACTAGCGGGGACTGGGGCCAACGTCCTGACTTTC. The chain combines TRBV15 with TRBJ2-6, with 13 bases lining up with TRBD2. The junction had 3 bases not matched to a gene; V was cut back by 8 bases and J by 2 bases. Germline values: CDR1 LNHNV, CDR2 YYDKDF (reference sequence). The CDR3 runs 16 residues.

The V gene is TRBV7-9, the J gene TRBJ2-7; 7 nucleotides match TRBD1. The CDR3 covers 13 residues. The germline gives CDR1 SEHNR, CDR2 FQNEAQ (reference sequence). The J segment lost 7 bases and the V segment lost 4 bases, leaving 7 bases of the junction unmatched. CDR3 nucleotide sequence: TGTGCCAGCAGCTCCGACAGGGCGGATGAGCAGTACTTC. Translated: CASSSDRADEQYF.

This sequence joins TRBV27 and TRBJ1-5; possibly TRBD1 for D (5 bases). Germline loops: CDR1 MNHEY, CDR2 SMNVEV (reference sequence). CDR3 size: 16 residues. Trimming took off 0 bases at V and 3 bases at J, with 12 bases between the two ends. The CDR3 DNA follows: TGTGCCAGCAGTTTATCGAGTTTAGGGGACAATCAGCCCCAGCATTTT. Residues: CASSLSSLGDNQPQHF.

This chain links TRBV19 with TRBJ2-7, with D possibly matching TRBD2 (7 bases). Trimming shortened V by 6 bases and J by 7 bases, and 13 bases separated the two germline ends. CDR1 and CDR2 (germline): LNHDA, SQIVND (reference sequence). This CDR3 comprises 12 residues. The CDR3 sequence is CASRGGGREQYF. Here the CDR3 DNA reads TGTGCCAGTAGAGGGGGGGGCCGGGAGCAGTACTTC.

This chain links TRBV9 with TRBJ1-2, with TRBD1 matching over 9 bases. CDR3 length: 16 residues. J gave up 8 bases and V 3 bases, and 14 bases lay outside the gene matches. Germline CDR1 SGDLS, CDR2 YYNGEE. CDR3 coding DNA: TGTGCCAGCAGCGCCCGGGACAGGGCCGGGACGGAGGGCTACACCTTC. The encoded protein is CASSARDRAGTEGYTF.

The gene calls are TRBV5-1 and TRBJ1-2; D might be TRBD1 (6 bases). CDR1 is SGHRS, CDR2 YFSETQ, per germline. The CDR3 is 14 residues long. Trimming stripped 4 bases from V and 4 bases from J, with 14 bases between. DNA for the CDR3: TGCGCCAGCAGCAGGACAGATATGCCCTATGGCTACACCTTC. The encoded protein is CASSRTDMPYGYTF.

The rearrangement uses TRBV19 and TRBJ2-1; TRBD1 aligns across 7 bases. The CDR3 runs 16 residues. V lost 7 bases to trimming and J lost 8 bases; unmatched junction nucleotides: 17. Germline loops: CDR1 LNHDA, CDR2 SQIVND (reference sequence). Here the CDR3 DNA reads TGTGCCAGTACAGACTCCGGGACAGCCGTAAGGCATGAGCAGTTCTTC. This encodes CASTDSGTAVRHEQFF.

The chain has TRBV2 and TRBJ1-1; 7 bases match TRBD1. The CDR3 length is 10 residues. The germline V gene has CDR1 SNHLY and CDR2 FYNNEI. The CDR3, as DNA: TGTGTGAGGCAGGGGGAAGAAGCTTTCTTT. Translation: CVRQGEEAFF. Full variable domain (rest looked up from reference TRBV2 and TRBJ1-1): EPEVTQTPSHQVTQMGQEVILRCVPISNHLYFYWYRQILGQKVEFLVSFYNNEISEKSEIFDDQFSVERPDGSNFTLKIRSTKLEDSAMYFCVRQGEEAFFGQGTRLTVV.

The chain has TRBV7-7 and TRBJ1-5; 9 positions agree with TRBD1. CDR3 length: 20 amino acids. Germline loops: CDR1 SSHAT, CDR2 FNYEAQ (reference sequence). Trimming cost V 2 bases and J 0 bases; bases outside gene matches: 14. The CDR3, as DNA: TGTGCCAGCAGCTTAATCTTCTCCGGGACAGGGAAGTATAGCAATCAGCCCCAGCATTTT. Its translation is CASSLIFSGTGKYSNQPQHF.